The 21 T cell receptor beta chains in this list originate from one sample, sequenced in a study of blood T cell repertoires in COVID-19. Using immunoSEQ multiplex PCR, the repertoire was profiled, and TCRdb retains in-frame clones only, with some absent. This sample has 150,000 to 200,000 clones, with about 80% found just once. Input material: peripheral blood. Source of these receptors: a human donor in a cohort sampled during active COVID-19.

The chain has TRBV5-1 and TRBJ1-4; 12 nucleotides agree with TRBD1. The J segment lost 6 bases and the V segment lost 4 bases, leaving 4 bases of the junction unmatched. Germline CDR1 SGHRS, CDR2 YFSETQ. The CDR3 loop spans 15 amino acids. The CDR3 is CASSTGQGAYEKLFF. Here the CDR3 DNA reads TGCGCCAGCAGCACGGGACAGGGGGCATATGAAAAACTGTTTTTT. The full variable domain, completed using reference TRBV5-1 and TRBJ1-4, is KAGVTQTPRYLIKTRGQQVTLSCSPISGHRSVSWYQQTPGQGLQFLFEYFSETQRNKGNFPGRFSGRQFSNSRSEMNVSTLELGDSALYLCASSTGQGAYEKLFFGSGTQLSVL.

The CDR3 protein is CASSMNAVRGTETQYF. In DNA form, the CDR3 reads TGTGCCAGTAGTATGAACGCGGTCAGGGGGACGGAGACCCAGTACTTC. J is TRBJ2-5 and V is TRBV19, with 7 positions matching TRBD1. The germline V gene has CDR1 LNHDA and CDR2 SQIVND (reference sequence). There are 16 residues in the CDR3. V dropped 3 bases and J dropped 5; count of bases not matched to a gene: 12. Variable domain in full (rest from reference TRBV19 and TRBJ2-5): DGGITQSPKYLFRKEGQNVTLSCEQNLNHDAMYWYRQDPGQGLRLIYYSQIVNDFQKGDIAEGYSVSREKKESFPLTVTSAQKNPTAFYLCASSMNAVRGTETQYFGPGTRLLVL.

The chain links TRBV19 to TRBJ2-7, with 11 bases fitting TRBD1. V lost 4 bases to trimming and J lost 4 bases; unmatched junction nucleotides: 6. Germline CDR1 reads LNHDA; CDR2 reads SQIVND (reference sequence). CDR3 length: 15 amino acids. DNA for the CDR3: TGTGCCAGTAGTAGGACAGGGGGCAAAGATTACGAGCAGTACTTC. Its protein is CASSRTGGKDYEQYF.

J is TRBJ2-3 and V is TRBV24-1; TRBD2 might be the D (7 bases). The CDR3 covers 15 residues. Trimming pared 5 bases from V and 2 bases from J, leaving 13 bases between. Germline V gene data show CDR1 as KGHDR and CDR2 as SFDVKD. This chain's CDR3 is CATSAAGADTDTQYF. CDR3 DNA sequence: TGTGCCACCAGTGCCGCGGGGGCCGACACAGATACGCAGTATTTT.

The V call is TRBV4-1, the J call TRBJ1-3; D unclear. Germline assignment: CDR1 MGHRA and CDR2 YSYEKL. The CDR3 totals 17 residues. V dropped 2 bases and J dropped 0 bases, with 14 bases sitting between them. The CDR3 region is CASSQNSRLLSGNTIYF. Here the CDR3 DNA reads TGCGCCAGCAGCCAAAATTCGAGACTGCTCTCTGGAAACACCATATATTTT.

The chain couples TRBV6-5 to TRBJ1-2; D not resolved. The CDR3 consists of 10 residues. Germline V CDR1 and CDR2: MNHEY, SVGAGI. CDR3 DNA: TGTGTCGTCGGGGACTATGGCTACACCTTC. Translating it yields CVVGDYGYTF.

The genes are TRBV2 and TRBJ2-7, with D tentatively TRBD1 (6 bases). The V and J ends lost 1 base and 4 bases respectively, with 14 bases between them. The CDR3 extends over 15 amino acids. The germline gives CDR1 SNHLY, CDR2 FYNNEI. The DNA of the CDR3 is TGTGCCAGCAGTGAAGTAATCGGACAGAGATACGAGCAGTACTTC. Protein sequence: CASSEVIGQRYEQYF. Full variable domain (missing parts from reference TRBV2 and TRBJ2-7): EPEVTQTPSHQVTQMGQEVILRCVPISNHLYFYWYRQILGQKVEFLVSFYNNEISEKSEIFDDQFSVERPDGSNFTLKIRSTKLEDSAMYFCASSEVIGQRYEQYFGPGTRLTVT.

The J gene is TRBJ1-1, the V gene TRBV6-6; D is uncertain. Germline assignment: CDR1 MNHNY and CDR2 SVGAGI (reference sequence). The CDR3 sequence is 13 residues long. Trimming removed 6 bases at V and 3 bases at J, with 11 bases between. The CDR3 spells CASSYPLDTEAFF. CDR3 DNA: TGTGCCAGCAGCTACCCCCTAGACACTGAAGCTTTCTTT.

A few counts support this clone. V is TRBV19 and J is TRBJ2-7; TRBD1 matches at 10 bases. The CDR3 has 15 residues. Losses at the gene ends were 3 bases for V and 3 bases for J; bases not matched to a gene: 5. CDR1 LNHDA and CDR2 SQIVND come from the germline V gene (reference sequence). CDR3 sequence reads: CASSIPGTGDYEQYF. CDR3 sequence (DNA): TGTGCCAGTAGTATCCCGGGGACAGGGGACTACGAGCAGTACTTC.

This clone was counted a few times. The chain joins TRBV4-1 to TRBJ2-7; D call uncertain. From germline, CDR1 is MGHRA and CDR2 YSYEKL. The CDR3 is made up of 14 amino acids. The V end was cut by 3 bases, the J end by 7 bases, with 16 bases between. The CDR3 nucleotides read TGCGCCAGCAGCCAGCCAACCTCTTTAGTTGAGCAGTACTTC. This gives the protein CASSQPTSLVEQYF.

The rearrangement joins TRBV6-5 to TRBJ1-4; TRBD1 might be the D (6 bases). The CDR3 has 14 amino acids. CDR1 MNHEY and CDR2 SVGAGI come from the germline V gene. V dropped 1 base and J dropped 8 bases, with 11 bases sitting between them. The CDR3 nucleotides read TGTGCCAGCAGTTACTTGGGGGCTGGGGAAAAACTGTTTTTT. Translating it yields CASSYLGAGEKLFF.

The chain joins TRBV19 to TRBJ2-4; D gene uncertain. CDR1 and CDR2 (germline): LNHDA, SQIVND (reference sequence). CDR3 length equals 16 residues. Trimming stripped 0 bases from V and 0 bases from J, with 9 bases between. The CDR3 here is CASSIERSIAKNIQYF. As DNA, the CDR3 is TGTGCCAGTAGTATAGAGAGAAGTATAGCCAAAAACATTCAGTACTTC.

This clone was observed a few times. This chain connects TRBV20-1 to TRBJ1-6; no clear D gene. Trimming removed 0 bases at V and 11 bases at J, with 5 bases between. The CDR3 consists of 11 residues. Germline-derived CDR1 and CDR2 are DFQATT and SNEGSKA (reference sequence). In nucleotides, the CDR3 is TGCAGTGCTAGAGAGGAGGCACCCCTCCACTTT. Translation: CSAREEAPLHF.

This clone was observed a handful of times. The rearrangement links TRBV4-1 to TRBJ1-2, with D unresolved. The CDR3 loop spans 15 amino acids. The V end was cut by 3 bases, the J end by 4 bases, with 15 bases between. Germline assignment: CDR1 MGHRA and CDR2 YSYEKL. CDR3 in DNA: TGCGCCAGCAGCCACTTTATGGGCAGCTCCTATGGCTACACCTTC. Residues: CASSHFMGSSYGYTF.

This chain links TRBV12-5 with TRBJ2-2, with D perhaps matching TRBD2 (6 bases). V lost 7 bases to trimming and J lost 5 bases, with 11 bases between them. CDR1 LGHNT and CDR2 FRNRAP come from the germline V gene. The CDR3 contains 13 residues. CDR3: CASAPGGTGELFF. CDR3 coding DNA: TGTGCTAGTGCCCCCGGGGGAACCGGGGAGCTGTTTTTT. Variable domain in full (rest from reference TRBV12-5 and TRBJ2-2): DARVTQTPRHKVTEMGQEVTMRCQPILGHNTVFWYRQTMMQGLELLAYFRNRAPLDDSGMPKDRFSAEMPDATLATLKIQPSEPRDSAVYFCASAPGGTGELFFGEGSRLTVL.

The rearrangement uses TRBV27 and TRBJ2-2; D possibly corresponds to TRBD2 (7 bases). The V and J ends lost 1 base and 7 bases respectively, with 13 bases between them. Germline values: CDR1 MNHEY, CDR2 SMNVEV (reference sequence). The CDR3 extends over 15 amino acids. CDR3 DNA sequence: TGTGCCAGCAGTTTATGGGGGGGGCTGATCGGGGAGCTGTTTTTT. As protein: CASSLWGGLIGELFF.

With respect to this clone: The same CDR3 can be traced to other DNA sequences in this sample. The chain carries TRBV12-3 or TRBV12-4 and TRBJ1-1; D is ambiguous. The CDR3 consists of 13 residues. V was shortened by 1 base and J by 2 bases, with 5 bases between the two germline ends. The CDR3 region has the DNA TGTGCCAGCAGTTTAGGGGCCAACACTGAAGCTTTCTTT. Translated, it gives CASSLGANTEAFF.

This chain uses TRBV6-2 or TRBV6-3 with TRBJ1-2, with 7 bases fitting TRBD1. Germline V gives CDR1 MNHEY, CDR2 SVGEGT. This CDR3 has 15 residues. The J segment lost 0 bases and the V segment lost 0 bases, leaving 1 base of the junction unmatched. For the CDR3, the DNA is TGTGCCAGCAGTTACTCGGGGACAGCTAACTATGGCTACACCTTC. It translates to CASSYSGTANYGYTF.

The rearrangement uses TRBV28 and TRBJ2-1; 12 bases map to TRBD1. The CDR3 is 15 amino acids. Trimming at V came to 0 bases and at J to 7 bases, leaving 1 base not matched to a gene. In germline, CDR1 is MDHEN, CDR2 SYDVKM. In DNA, the CDR3 is TGTGCCAGCAGTTTATGGGGACAGGGGGCAAATGAGCAGTTCTTC. It encodes CASSLWGQGANEQFF.

The rearrangement links TRBV6-2 or TRBV6-3 to TRBJ2-7; 7 bases align to TRBD2. Trimming at V came to 2 bases and at J to 2 bases, leaving 3 bases not matched to a gene. This CDR3 comprises 14 residues. Germline CDR1 MNHEY, CDR2 SVGEGT. The CDR3 nucleotides read TGTGCCAGCAGTTACCCGACTAGCACCTACGAGCAGTACTTC. This sequence encodes CASSYPTSTYEQYF.

V and J are TRBV5-1 and TRBJ2-7; the D is unclear. With 2 bases removed from V and 1 base from J, the gap between germline ends came to 7 bases. CDR1 SGHRS and CDR2 YFSETQ come from the germline V gene. The CDR3 consists of 13 residues. The CDR3 region has the DNA TGCGCCAGCAGCTTCCAGTTATCCTACGAGCAGTACTTC. As protein: CASSFQLSYEQYF. Based on the CDR3 plus reference TRBV5-1 and TRBJ2-7, the full variable domain is KAGVTQTPRYLIKTRGQQVTLSCSPISGHRSVSWYQQTPGQGLQFLFEYFSETQRNKGNFPGRFSGRQFSNSRSEMNVSTLELGDSALYLCASSFQLSYEQYFGPGTRLTVT.